The 19 T cell receptor beta chains below come from one sample, sequenced in a study of blood T cell repertoires in COVID-19. The data were produced by immunoSEQ multiplex PCR, yet TCRdb's version contains in-frame clones alone and is incomplete. The sample contains approximately 210,000 clones, 70% to 90% of which appear only once. Sequencing input: peripheral blood. These receptors came from a man in his forties with acute or convalescent COVID-19.

This chain joins TRBV9 and TRBJ1-3, with D maybe TRBD1 (6 bases). This CDR3 is 16 amino acids long. The V end lost 4 bases, the J end lost 0 bases, and 14 bases lay between the germline ends. Germline values: CDR1 SGDLS, CDR2 YYNGEE. The CDR3 region has the DNA TGTGCCAGCAGCCCCCAGACAGGACTCTCTGGAAACACCATATATTTT. Residues: CASSPQTGLSGNTIYF. Supplemented by reference TRBV9 and TRBJ1-3, the full variable domain reads DSGVTQTPKHLITATGQRVTLRCSPRSGDLSVYWYQQSLDQGLQFLIQYYNGEERAKGNILERFSAQQFPDLHSELNLSSLELGDSALYFCASSPQTGLSGNTIYFGEGSWLTVV.

This chain connects TRBV5-6 to TRBJ1-2; 9 bases align to TRBD1. J was trimmed by 3 bases and V by 2 bases; bases with no gene match: 5. CDR3 length: 15 amino acids. Germline CDR1 reads SGHDT; CDR2 reads YYEEEE. The CDR3 DNA follows: TGTGCCAGCAGCTTCGCCACAGGGGGCCACTATGGCTACACCTTC. This translates into CASSFATGGHYGYTF. Together with reference TRBV5-6 and TRBJ1-2, the CDR3 gives the full variable domain: DAGVTQSPTHLIKTRGQQVTLRCSPKSGHDTVSWYQQALGQGPQFIFQYYEEEERQRGNFPDRFSGHQFPNYSSELNVNALLLGDSALYLCASSFATGGHYGYTFGSGTRLTVV.

The gene calls are TRBV11-2 and TRBJ1-4; D might be TRBD1 (6 bases). This CDR3 is 15 amino acids long. Germline loops: CDR1 SGHAT, CDR2 FQNNGV. Trimming removed 3 bases from V and 8 bases from J, with 16 bases in between. CDR3 in DNA: TGTGCCAGCAGCTTGGATCTCGGGACATACGAAAAACTGTTTTTT. As protein: CASSLDLGTYEKLFF. The full variable domain, its missing parts supplied by reference TRBV11-2 and TRBJ1-4, is EAGVAQSPRYKIIEKRQSVAFWCNPISGHATLYWYQQILGQGPKLLIQFQNNGVVDDSQLPKDRFSAERLKGVDSTLKIQPAKLEDSAVYLCASSLDLGTYEKLFFGSGTQLSVL.

The CDR3 here is CASRTDTLSGYTF. CDR3 DNA: TGTGCCAGCAGAACCGACACATTATCCGGCTACACCTTC. The chain couples TRBV6-5 to TRBJ1-2, with unresolved D. The CDR3 sequence is 13 residues long. Germline V lookup: CDR1 MNHEY, CDR2 SVGAGI. The V gene lost 6 bases and the J gene lost 8 bases, with 16 bases spanning the gap.

This rearrangement joins TRBV18 to TRBJ1-2, with TRBD1 as a possible D gene (5 bases). The V and J ends lost 0 bases and 8 bases respectively, with 19 bases between them. Looked up from germline, CDR1 is KGHSH and CDR2 is LQKENI. The CDR3 extends over 16 amino acids. The CDR3 DNA reads as TGTGCCAGCTCACCACCAGTCGGGGGGGAACTACGGGGCTACACCTTC. Translating gives CASSPPVGGELRGYTF.

The chain employs TRBV7-3 and TRBJ2-1; 7 bases agree with TRBD1. Germline-derived CDR1 and CDR2 are SGHTA and FQGTGA. The ends lost 5 bases at V and 7 bases at J; junction bases unmatched: 8. The CDR3 extends over 14 amino acids. CDR3 amino acids: CASSPRQGINEQFF. The DNA for the CDR3 is TGTGCCAGCAGCCCCCGACAGGGAATTAATGAGCAGTTCTTC.

The V and J genes are TRBV29-1 and TRBJ1-2, with TRBD1 identical over 7 bases. The V segment lost 4 bases and the J segment 8 bases; nucleotides outside the gene matches: 10. The CDR3 has 13 amino acids. Germline loops: CDR1 SQVTM, CDR2 ANQGSEA. Written as DNA, the CDR3 is TGCAGCGTTGTTGGGCAGGGGGAAGGCGGCTACACCTTC. Translation: CSVVGQGEGGYTF.

The V and J genes are TRBV5-6 and TRBJ1-6, with a tentative D call TRBD1 (6 bases). Deletions cut 1 base from V and 2 bases from J, with 13 bases between. Germline values: CDR1 SGHDT, CDR2 YYEEEE. The CDR3 sequence is 17 residues long. The CDR3 nucleotides are TGTGCCAGCAGCTTGAGCCTCCGACAGGCCTATAATTCACCCCTCCACTTT. This gives the protein CASSLSLRQAYNSPLHF.

This sequence joins TRBV20-1 and TRBJ2-3; D unclear. Germline values: CDR1 DFQATT, CDR2 SNEGSKA (reference sequence). CDR3 size: 11 residues. V lost 2 bases, J lost 5 bases, and 5 bases lay in between. The CDR3 nucleotides read TGCAGTGCTAGATCGTTAGATACGCAGTATTTT. This gives the protein CSARSLDTQYF.

J is TRBJ2-3 and V is TRBV29-1; 9 bases map to TRBD1. The V gene's germline CDR1 is SQVTM and CDR2 ANQGSEA. V shed 5 bases and J 8 bases; nucleotides not matched to a gene: 11. This CDR3 region has 14 residues. CDR3 sequence: CSVRQGEDAGTQYF. The CDR3 DNA reads TGCAGCGTTAGACAGGGGGAGGATGCAGGTACGCAGTATTTT.

The chain couples TRBV4-1 to TRBJ2-6; 12 bases map to TRBD1. The J segment lost 0 bases and the V segment lost 3 bases, leaving 0 bases of the junction unmatched. CDR3 length: 17 amino acids. Germline V lookup: CDR1 MGHRA, CDR2 YSYEKL. In DNA, the CDR3 is TGCGCCAGCAGCCAGGGACAGGGGGCCTCTGGGGCCAACGTCCTGACTTTC. It translates to CASSQGQGASGANVLTF.

The gene calls are TRBV30 and TRBJ1-6, with TRBD1 matching over 9 bases. V gave up 8 bases and J gave up 14 bases; unmatched junction bases: 13. CDR3 length: 13 amino acids. From germline, CDR1 is GTSNPN and CDR2 SVGIG (reference sequence). Here the CDR3 reads CARRIQGALTLHF. The CDR3 DNA reads TGTGCCCGGCGCATACAGGGGGCGCTCACCCTCCACTTT.

V gene TRBV4-1 combines with J gene TRBJ2-5; 8 bases are a match to TRBD2. There are 18 residues in the CDR3. Germline CDR1 is MGHRA and CDR2 is YSYEKL. V trimming: 2 bases; J trimming: 2 bases; junction bases outside the gene matches: 13. CDR3 coding DNA: TGCGCCAGCAGCCAATTCCCGGGACTAGAACGGGGGCAAGAGACCCAGTACTTC. Translated, it gives CASSQFPGLERGQETQYF.

This chain uses TRBV6-5 with TRBJ2-7; the D gene is possibly TRBD2 (6 bases). From germline, CDR1 is MNHEY and CDR2 SVGAGI. CDR3 size: 12 residues. Trimming left V 10 bases short and J 0 bases short, with 10 bases between. The CDR3 region is CATWDSSYEQYF. DNA of the CDR3: TGTGCCACCTGGGACTCCTCCTACGAGCAGTACTTC.

V gene TRBV7-9 combines with J gene TRBJ1-3, with D possibly being TRBD1 (5 bases). Per germline, CDR1 SEHNR and CDR2 FQNEAQ (reference sequence). The CDR3 runs to 15 residues. With 1 base removed from V and 8 bases from J, the gap between germline ends came to 15 bases. CDR3 sequence: CASSLVPGFADTIYF. CDR3 coding DNA: TGTGCCAGCAGCTTAGTCCCAGGGTTTGCCGACACCATATATTTT.

This clone was observed a handful of times. The rearrangement links TRBV5-1 to TRBJ2-7; D is perhaps TRBD1 (6 bases). V was shortened by 0 bases and J by 4 bases, with 14 bases between the two germline ends. In germline, CDR1 is SGHRS, CDR2 YFSETQ. CDR3 size: 15 residues. The CDR3 sequence: CASSLADSVGYEQYF. CDR3 nucleotide sequence: TGCGCCAGCAGCTTGGCGGACAGTGTGGGTTACGAGCAGTACTTC.

The CDR3 sequence is CASSFPPSSRETQYF. The CDR3 DNA reads as TGTGCCAGCAGTTTTCCTCCGTCGAGTCGAGAGACCCAGTACTTC. This chain links TRBV7-8 with TRBJ2-5, with unresolved D. V was trimmed by 6 bases and J by 4 bases, leaving 18 bases between them. Germline V lookup: CDR1 SGHVS, CDR2 FQNEAQ. This CDR3 spans 15 amino acids.

The chain uses TRBV5-5 and TRBJ2-1, with 9 bases fitting TRBD1. V lost 3 bases, J lost 9 bases, and 1 base stayed unmatched. The germline V gene encodes CDR1 SGHKS and CDR2 YYEKEE (reference sequence). CDR3 size: 12 residues. The CDR3 nucleotides are TGTGCCAGCAGCTGGACAGGGGCTGAGCAGTTCTTC. Amino acid sequence: CASSWTGAEQFF. The whole variable domain, remainder taken from reference TRBV5-5 and TRBJ2-1, is DAGVTQSPTHLIKTRGQQVTLRCSPISGHKSVSWYQQVLGQGPQFIFQYYEKEERGRGNFPDRFSARQFPNYSSELNVNALLLGDSALYLCASSWTGAEQFFGPGTRLTVL.

The chain links TRBV30 to TRBJ2-1, with 7 positions matching TRBD1. Germline loops: CDR1 GTSNPN, CDR2 SVGIG (reference sequence). Germline trimming cut 4 bases from V and 3 bases from J; bases unmatched to any gene: 12. This CDR3 region has 16 residues. CDR3 DNA sequence: TGTGCCTGGACCCTGCCGGACAGGTCTCTCTACAATGAGCAGTTCTTC. Translated: CAWTLPDRSLYNEQFF.